The sequence of this T cell receptor (beta chain) was determined in a study of CD8+ T cells in alopecia areata. Looking at the study overall: Twice daily, treated patients received 5 to 10 mg of oral tofacitinib. Study-wide points: Sequencing of scalp tissue also captures the resident alphabeta T cells of normal skin.

Trimming shortened V by 5 bases and J by 2 bases, and 1 base separated the two germline ends. The CDR3 has 11 residues. Germline V gene data show CDR1 as GTSNPN and CDR2 as SVGIG (reference sequence). In this sample, this clone turned up a few times. The antigen is unknown. Following extraction, RNA underwent reverse transcription to cDNA, which served as the sequencing template. Sequencing was performed with immunoSEQ multiplex PCR; in TCRdb, only in-frame clones are kept and a portion is missing. The sample has roughly 170,000 clones; 59% are singletons. This sample comprised CD4+ T cells sorted from blood, obtained at week 0. V is TRBV30 and J is TRBJ2-6; the D is unclear. The sequence was collected from a human donor with alopecia areata. CDR3 coding DNA: TGTGCCTGGGCTGGGGCCAACGTCCTGACTTTC. The encoded protein is CAWAGANVLTF.